The 13 T cell receptor beta chains below come from one sample, sequenced in a study of cytomegalovirus exposure and HLA in healthy donors. 13 Jbeta primers and 60 Vbeta primers were used for the PCR. Sequencing used immunoSEQ multiplex PCR; TCRdb keeps in-frame clones, though not all of them. The profile covers approximately 160,000 clones, with approximately 80% appearing a single time and 2% to 3% taken by the ten largest. Specimen: PBMCs. Receptor source: a woman aged 40 to 50 in good health and CMV-seropositive.

This rearrangement joins TRBV7-2 to TRBJ2-5; 7 bases are shared with TRBD1. The CDR3 totals 13 residues. V dropped 4 bases and J dropped 5; count of bases not matched to a gene: 4. Per the germline V gene, CDR1 is SGHTA and CDR2 is FQGNSA. The CDR3 sequence is CASSYRGLETQYF. CDR3 nucleotides: TGTGCCAGCAGCTACAGGGGTTTGGAGACCCAGTACTTC.

V is TRBV28 and J is TRBJ1-1; 9 nucleotides line up with TRBD1. The CDR3 covers 15 residues. V shed 4 bases and J 0 bases; nucleotides not matched to a gene: 3. Per the germline V gene, CDR1 is MDHEN and CDR2 is SYDVKM. In nucleotides, the CDR3 is TGTGCCAGCAGTTCCGGGACAGGGTTGAACACTGAAGCTTTCTTT. Its translation is CASSSGTGLNTEAFF.

This clone was found a few times. V is TRBV19 and J is TRBJ1-5, with 7 bases aligning to TRBD1. CDR1 and CDR2 from the germline V gene are LNHDA and SQIVND (reference sequence). J gave up 5 bases and V 6 bases, and 7 bases lay outside the gene matches. The CDR3 runs 14 residues. For the CDR3, the DNA is TGTGCCAGTAGCACCGGGACAGCTTATCAGCCCCAGCATTTT. This translates into CASSTGTAYQPQHF. The full variable domain, rest sourced from reference TRBV19 and TRBJ1-5, is DGGITQSPKYLFRKEGQNVTLSCEQNLNHDAMYWYRQDPGQGLRLIYYSQIVNDFQKGDIAEGYSVSREKKESFPLTVTSAQKNPTAFYLCASSTGTAYQPQHFGDGTRLSIL.

The gene calls are TRBV10-3 and TRBJ2-5; a weak D match, TRBD2 (7 bases). Between the trimmed V and J ends, which lost 6 bases and 5 bases, there was a span of 13 bases. The CDR3 is 13 amino acids. CDR1 ENHRY and CDR2 SYGVKD come from the germline V gene. The CDR3 reads CAISLGGQETQYF. As DNA, the CDR3 is TGTGCCATCAGCCTCGGGGGGCAGGAGACCCAGTACTTC.

This clone was seen more than once but under ten times. The chain has TRBV5-5 and TRBJ1-2, with 12 bases identical to TRBD1. The junction had 9 bases not matched to a gene; V was cut back by 0 bases and J by 6 bases. The CDR3 is 17 amino acids. Per germline, CDR1 SGHKS and CDR2 YYEKEE (reference sequence). CDR3 nucleotide sequence: TGTGCCAGCAGCTTGGGGGACAGGGGGCCTCCCTTTGATGGCTACACCTTC. Its translation: CASSLGDRGPPFDGYTF.

This rearrangement joins TRBV11-3 to TRBJ1-2, with TRBD1 matching over 9 bases. CDR3 size: 16 residues. Unmatched junction bases numbered 6, after V lost 0 bases and J lost 4 bases. The germline gives CDR1 SGHNT, CDR2 YENEEA. As DNA, the CDR3 is TGTGCCAGCAGCTTAGAAGGGCGGACAGGGGTCTATGGCTACACCTTC. Translated, it gives CASSLEGRTGVYGYTF.

The sample holds a few counts of this clone. This chain links TRBV19 with TRBJ2-6; D possibly corresponds to TRBD2 (6 bases). This CDR3 contains 19 residues. V lost 3 bases, J lost 2 bases, and 20 bases lay in between. Germline V gives CDR1 LNHDA, CDR2 SQIVND (reference sequence). Here the CDR3 DNA reads TGTGCCAGTAGTATTTTGCCCGGGAGTTTGCAACCTGGGGCCAACGTCCTGACTTTC. Translating gives CASSILPGSLQPGANVLTF.

The chain uses TRBV14 and TRBJ2-1; D is ambiguous. Trimming removed 0 bases from V and 3 bases from J, with 9 bases in between. The CDR3 sequence is 15 residues long. The germline V gene has CDR1 SGHDN and CDR2 FVKESK. This CDR3 reads CASSQDLLVYNEQFF. CDR3 nucleotide sequence: TGTGCCAGCAGCCAAGATCTCCTAGTCTACAATGAGCAGTTCTTC.

The chain uses TRBV4-3 and TRBJ1-2; D may be TRBD1 (6 bases). This CDR3 spans 15 amino acids. Germline values: CDR1 LGHNA, CDR2 YSLEER. With 4 bases removed from V and 7 bases from J, the gap between germline ends came to 19 bases. The CDR3 nucleotides are TGCGCCAGCAGCCCTCAAATGGACAGTACGTCTGGCTACACCTTC. Translating gives CASSPQMDSTSGYTF.

This chain links TRBV10-2 with TRBJ2-4; 9 positions agree with TRBD2. Germline V CDR1 and CDR2: WSHSY, SAAADI. This CDR3 contains 15 residues. Trimming cost V 4 bases and J 7 bases; bases outside gene matches: 8. The CDR3 region has the DNA TGCGCCAGCAGTGGAGGGGAGCGGGGGGCGAACATTCAGTACTTC. Translated: CASSGGERGANIQYF.

This clone has just a few counts. The sample has other DNA sequences that encode this CDR3 too. V and J are TRBV7-2 and TRBJ2-7; 11 bases map to TRBD1. The CDR3 consists of 15 residues. Trimming cost V 3 bases and J 0 bases; bases outside gene matches: 1. Per the germline V gene, CDR1 is SGHTA and CDR2 is FQGNSA. CDR3 residues: CASSFGTGGSYEQYF. The DNA for the CDR3 is TGTGCCAGCAGCTTTGGGACAGGGGGCTCCTACGAGCAGTACTTC.

This chain uses TRBV5-5 with TRBJ2-5; 11 positions match TRBD2. There are 13 residues in the CDR3. Germline V gene data show CDR1 as SGHKS and CDR2 as YYEKEE (reference sequence). Trimming at V came to 7 bases and at J to 2 bases, leaving 1 base not matched to a gene. The CDR3 bases are TGTGCCAGCGGGACTAGCGGACAAGAGACCCAGTACTTC. Amino acids: CASGTSGQETQYF.

This rearrangement joins TRBV4-3 to TRBJ1-2; D is perhaps TRBD1 (6 bases). Looked up from germline, CDR1 is LGHNA and CDR2 is YSLEER. The V end lost 5 bases, the J end lost 6 bases, and 19 bases lay between the germline ends. This CDR3 has 15 amino acids. CDR3 loop: CASSSSSTGRNGYTF. CDR3 DNA: TGCGCCAGCAGCTCAAGTAGTACAGGGAGAAATGGCTACACCTTC.